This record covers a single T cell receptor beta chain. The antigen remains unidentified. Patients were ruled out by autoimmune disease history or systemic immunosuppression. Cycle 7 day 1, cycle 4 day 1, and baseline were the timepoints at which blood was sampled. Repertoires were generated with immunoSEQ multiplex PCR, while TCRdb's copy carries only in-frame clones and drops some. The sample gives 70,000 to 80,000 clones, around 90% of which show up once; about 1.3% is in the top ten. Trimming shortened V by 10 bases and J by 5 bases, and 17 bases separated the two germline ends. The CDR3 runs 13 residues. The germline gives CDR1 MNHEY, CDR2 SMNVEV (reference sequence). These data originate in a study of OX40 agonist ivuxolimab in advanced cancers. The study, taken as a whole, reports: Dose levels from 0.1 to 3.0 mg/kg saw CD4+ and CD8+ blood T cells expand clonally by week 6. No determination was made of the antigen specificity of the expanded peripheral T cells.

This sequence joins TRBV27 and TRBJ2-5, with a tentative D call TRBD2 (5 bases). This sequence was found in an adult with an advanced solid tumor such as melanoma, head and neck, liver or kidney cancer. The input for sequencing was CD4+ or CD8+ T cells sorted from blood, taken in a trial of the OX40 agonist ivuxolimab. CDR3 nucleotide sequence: TGTGCCACCTCACTGACCCGAGGGGAGACCCAGTACTTC. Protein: CATSLTRGETQYF.